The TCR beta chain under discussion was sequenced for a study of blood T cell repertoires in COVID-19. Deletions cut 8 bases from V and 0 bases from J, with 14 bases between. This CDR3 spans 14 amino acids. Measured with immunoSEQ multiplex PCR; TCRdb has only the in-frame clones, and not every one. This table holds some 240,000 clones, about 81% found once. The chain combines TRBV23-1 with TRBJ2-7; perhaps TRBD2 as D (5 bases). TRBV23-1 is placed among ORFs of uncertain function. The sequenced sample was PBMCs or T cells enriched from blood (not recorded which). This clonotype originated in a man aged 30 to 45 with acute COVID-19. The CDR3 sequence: CASPRAGSSYEQYV. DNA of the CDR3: TGCGCCAGCCCCCGGGCGGGTAGCTCCTACGAGCAGTACGTC.